The 8 T cell receptor beta chains given below trace back to one sample, sequenced in a study of CD8+CD57+ T cells in acquired aplastic anemia. For CDR3 and TCR beta VDJ profiling, genomic DNA was the template used. TCRdb re-derived calls from the reads in MiXCR, one entry per CDR3 protein. The sample has just over 450,000 distinct CDR3 sequences, more than 25% seen once. Patients chosen for sequencing had CD8+CD57+ cells that had expanded, as shown by flow cytometry. Sequencing was done on a sample of sorted CD4+, CD8+, or CD8+CD57+ T cells (not recorded which) from PBMCs. These receptors were taken from a human donor with aplastic anemia.

The rearrangement links TRBV19 to TRBJ2-3; 7 bases agree with TRBD2. CDR1 and CDR2 (germline): LNHDA, SQIVND (reference sequence). V was pared by 3 bases and J by 0 bases, with 3 bases of the junction left unmatched. This CDR3 has 15 amino acids. DNA of the CDR3: TGTGCCAGTAGTATGAAAGCGGGGAGCACAGATACGCAGTATTTT. Protein sequence: CASSMKAGSTDTQYF.

The table lists this clonotype with many counts. The V call is TRBV29-1, the J call TRBJ1-1, with D possibly being TRBD1 (5 bases). With 3 bases removed from V and 8 bases from J, the gap between germline ends came to 13 bases. CDR1 SQVTM and CDR2 ANQGSEA come from the germline V gene. The CDR3 extends over 12 amino acids. This chain's CDR3 is CSVDRGGVEAFF. CDR3 DNA: TGCAGCGTTGACCGGGGCGGGGTAGAAGCTTTCTTT.

Only one count was recorded for this clonotype. The chain recombines TRBV15 with TRBJ1-2; D is uncertain. CDR1 and CDR2 (germline): LNHNV, YYDKDF (reference sequence). This CDR3 region has 13 residues. The CDR3 region is CSPAERADYGYTF. Written as DNA, the CDR3 is TGTTCACCAGCAGAGAGGGCGGACTATGGCTACACCTTC.

This clonotype was seen ten or more times. V and J are TRBV2 and TRBJ2-7; no clear D. This CDR3 spans 13 amino acids. The V gene lost 7 bases and the J gene lost 0 bases, with 10 bases spanning the gap. Germline V gives CDR1 SNHLY, CDR2 FYNNEI. CDR3 in DNA: TGTGCCAGCACCCCGGACGTCTCCTACGAGCAGTACTTC. Its translation: CASTPDVSYEQYF.

The V and J genes are TRBV5-1 and TRBJ1-2; weak D call: TRBD1 (6 bases). CDR1 SGHRS and CDR2 YFSETQ come from the germline V gene. This CDR3 region has 16 residues. Trimming stripped 4 bases from V and 5 bases from J, with 21 bases between. CDR3 coding DNA: TGCGCCAGCAGCCCCACGCTGGACAGCGATTATTATGGCTACACCTTC. Translated: CASSPTLDSDYYGYTF. Full variable domain (rest looked up from reference TRBV5-1 and TRBJ1-2): KAGVTQTPRYLIKTRGQQVTLSCSPISGHRSVSWYQQTPGQGLQFLFEYFSETQRNKGNFPGRFSGRQFSNSRSEMNVSTLELGDSALYLCASSPTLDSDYYGYTFGSGTRLTVV.

The table lists this clonotype with many counts. J is TRBJ2-7 and V is TRBV7-9; D possibly matches TRBD1 or TRBD2 (6 bases each). Germline CDR1 is SEHNR and CDR2 is FQNEAQ (reference sequence). V was shortened by 1 base and J by 4 bases, with 14 bases between the two germline ends. There are 15 residues in the CDR3. The CDR3 nucleotides are TGTGCCAGCAGCTTAGTTCGGGGGCGTAGTTACGAGCAGTACTTC. The encoded protein is CASSLVRGRSYEQYF. The entire variable domain, with the rest obtained from reference TRBV7-9 and TRBJ2-7, is as follows: DTGVSQNPRHKITKRGQNVTFRCDPISEHNRLYWYRQTLGQGPEFLTYFQNEAQLEKSRLLSDRFSAERPKGSFSTLEIQRTEQGDSAMYLCASSLVRGRSYEQYFGPGTRLTVT.

This clonotype was detected many times. J is TRBJ2-7 and V is TRBV4-2; D is perhaps TRBD1 (5 bases). Deletions cut 0 bases from V and 1 base from J, with 10 bases between. This CDR3 spans 15 amino acids. CDR1 is LGHNA and CDR2 is YNFKEQ in the germline V gene. CDR3 sequence: CASSQDGHSSYEQYF. CDR3 sequence (DNA): TGTGCCAGCAGCCAAGACGGACACTCGTCCTACGAGCAGTACTTC.

Many counts were recorded for this clonotype. The chain combines TRBV7-6 with TRBJ1-5; D unresolved. CDR1 SGHVS and CDR2 FNYEAQ come from the germline V gene. Trimming left V 6 bases short and J 4 bases short, with 10 bases between. CDR3 length: 13 amino acids. The CDR3 nucleotides read TGTGCCAGCAGTACAAATCCGAATCAGCCCCAGCATTTT. Translation gives CASSTNPNQPQHF.